The clone carrying this TCR beta chain was recorded once. As yet, its antigen is unknown. This entry is derived from a study of cytotoxic CD8 clonotypes in ibrutinib-treated CLL. Across the study: The study included roughly 10 relapsed/refractory and under 16 treatment-naive patients; 17 to 18 had IGHV unmutated disease. Across samples, productive templates numbered over 200,000 and productive rearrangements reached around 98,000 on average. General study findings and limits: Clonality increased at ibrutinib response, then returned toward baseline at progression. There were differences in sampling times between sustained-remission and progressing patients.

The V end was cut by 1 base, the J end by 7 bases, with 14 bases between. The V gene's germline CDR1 is MNHNY and CDR2 SVGAGI (reference sequence). The CDR3 length is 15 residues. TCRdb's table, derived via immunoSEQ multiplex PCR, lists solely in-frame clones and lacks some. Of more than 110,000 clones listed, about 84% are singletons. The rearrangement links TRBV6-6 to TRBJ2-1; D is possibly TRBD2 (6 bases). The source is a human donor with chronic lymphocytic leukemia. Sequencing used PBMCs, obtained after 36 months of ibrutinib treatment. The CDR3 loop reads CASSYWAGSGNEQFF. CDR3 bases: TGTGCCAGCAGTTACTGGGCGGGAAGTGGGAATGAGCAGTTCTTC.